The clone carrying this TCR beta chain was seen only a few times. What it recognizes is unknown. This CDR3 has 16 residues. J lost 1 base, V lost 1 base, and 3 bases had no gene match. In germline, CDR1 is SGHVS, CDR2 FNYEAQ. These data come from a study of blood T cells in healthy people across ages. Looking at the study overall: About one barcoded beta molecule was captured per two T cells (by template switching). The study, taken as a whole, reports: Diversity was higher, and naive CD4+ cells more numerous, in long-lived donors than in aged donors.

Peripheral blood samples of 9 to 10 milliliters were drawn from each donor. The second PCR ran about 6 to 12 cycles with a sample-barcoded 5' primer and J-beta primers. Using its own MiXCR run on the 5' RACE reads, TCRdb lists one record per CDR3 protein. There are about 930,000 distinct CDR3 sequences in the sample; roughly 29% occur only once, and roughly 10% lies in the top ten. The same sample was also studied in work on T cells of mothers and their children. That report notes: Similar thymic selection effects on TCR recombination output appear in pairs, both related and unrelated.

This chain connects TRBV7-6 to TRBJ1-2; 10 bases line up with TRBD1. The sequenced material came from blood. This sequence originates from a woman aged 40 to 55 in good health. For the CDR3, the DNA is TGTGCCAGCAGCTTAGAGGGACAGGGGATTAACTATGGCTACACCTTC. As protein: CASSLEGQGINYGYTF. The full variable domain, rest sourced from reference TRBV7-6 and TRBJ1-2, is GAGVSQSPRYKVTKRGQDVALRCDPISGHVSLYWYRQALGQGPEFLTYFNYEAQQDKSGLPNDRFSAERPEGSISTLTIQRTEQRDSAMYRCASSLEGQGINYGYTFGSGTRLTVV.